This T cell receptor (beta chain) was sequenced during a study of human T cells and chemical hapten exposure. Study results and limitations: There was no change with DPC sensitization in TCRs above 1 in 1000 frequency.

In TCRdb, the RACE reads were re-called with MiXCR into one record per CDR3 protein. The data contain some 150,000 distinct CDR3 sequences, 12% of them singletons. CDR1 and CDR2 from the germline V gene are PRHDT and FYEKMQ (reference sequence). Trimming cost V 5 bases and J 4 bases; bases outside gene matches: 4. This CDR3 spans 14 amino acids. Time point defined: patch test 2, 6 weeks after DPC sensitization. Treatment indicated: therapeutic diphenylcyclopropenone sensitization with weekly scalp DPC. Every donor had alopecia and was 18 to 70 years old; all were suitable for DPC. This clonotype was picked up a small number of times. Its specificity is unknown.

The sequenced sample was whole blood, obtained in connection with sensitization to the hapten diphenylcyclopropenone (DPC). The rearrangement uses TRBV13 and TRBJ1-2, with 10 bases that match TRBD1. The receptor's source is a woman aged 45-65 years with alopecia areata. Some clones in this sample may be carry-over from other donors' samples. CDR3 nucleotide sequence: TGTGCCAGCAGCCCGGACAGGGGGTTCTATGGCTACACCTTC. Protein: CASSPDRGFYGYTF.